The rows below give T cell receptor beta chains drawn from one sample of a study of T cells in Graves' hyperthyroidism and ophthalmopathy. TCRdb recomputed calls from the multiplex PCR reads with MiXCR, one row per CDR3 protein. Of approximately 740,000 distinct CDR3 sequences in the sample, 12% to 15% are singletons; the top ten hold 9.5% to 13%. Material: blood. These receptor sequences come from a young woman with Graves' hyperthyroidism. The CDR3 runs from the conserved cysteine through the conserved F or W. D genes are given only for firm matches. Rows give clone size only sometimes, using once, few, many, or a class for an expanded clone.

D | J | size | V | DNA | CDR3
NA | TRBJ2-5 | NA | TRBV7-9 | TGTGCCAGCAGCACCAGATTAGCGGTACAAGAGACCCAGTACTTC | CASSTRLAVQETQYF
NA | TRBJ1-1 | few | TRBV12-3/TRBV12-4 | TGTGCCAGCCAAAGAAGGGCCCTATACACTGAAGCTTTCTTT | CASQRRALYTEAFF
NA | TRBJ2-7 | NA | TRBV6-5 | TGTGCCAGCAGTTACTCGGGGATGGCCTACGAGCAGTACTTC | CASSYSGMAYEQYF
TRBD1 | TRBJ2-6 | few | TRBV28 | TGTGCCAGCAGACCCACAGGGGTCGGGGCCAACGTCCTGACTTTC | CASRPTGVGANVLTF
TRBD1 | TRBJ2-5 | many | TRBV7-7 | TGTGCCAGCAGCCACACTCGGGGAGAACAGGGGCAAGAGACCCAGTACTTC | CASSHTRGEQGQETQYF
TRBD1 | TRBJ1-2 | NA | TRBV18 | TGTGCCAGCTCACCGACAGGGGGCCAGGACTATGGCTACACCTTC | CASSPTGGQDYGYTF
NA | TRBJ1-1 | many | TRBV6-1 | TGTGCCAGCAGTAGAGGAGGGATGGCTGAAGCTTTCTTT | CASSRGGMAEAFF
TRBD1 | TRBJ1-2 | NA | TRBV7-2 | TGTGCCAGCAGCCCAGGGGGTACAGGGAACTATGGCTACACCTTC | CASSPGGTGNYGYTF
TRBD2 | TRBJ2-7 | few | TRBV4-1 | TGCGCCAGCAGAGAGGGACTAGCGGACTCCTACGAGCAGTACTTC | CASREGLADSYEQYF
NA | TRBJ1-2 | few | TRBV19 | TGTGCCAGTAGTCTGGGGGGATTTTTCAACTATGGCTACACCTTC | CASSLGGFFNYGYTF
NA | TRBJ2-7 | many | TRBV6-2/TRBV6-3 | TGTGCCAGCAGTTACGCGGGGCCCTTCTACGAGCAGTACTTC | CASSYAGPFYEQYF
NA | TRBJ2-3 | NA | TRBV15 | TGTGCCACCAGCAGGGGTGTATCTACCGGTACGCAGTATTTT | CATSRGVSTGTQYF
NA | TRBJ1-3 | NA | TRBV15 | TGTGCCACCAGCAGAAGTATTGGGGCATCTGGAAACACCATATATTTT | CATSRSIGASGNTIYF
NA | TRBJ2-1 | many | TRBV29-1 | TGCAGCGTTGAAACGGCTAGCGCGGGCCCCAATGAGCAGTTCTTC | CSVETASAGPNEQFF
TRBD1 | TRBJ2-7 | many | TRBV6-1 | TGTGCCAGCAGCGAAGACAGGGGACGGACCTACGAGCAGTACTTC | CASSEDRGRTYEQYF
NA | TRBJ2-1 | NA | TRBV29-1 | TGCAGCGGTGCTTACAATGAGCAGTTCTTC | CSGAYNEQFF
NA | TRBJ2-3 | many | TRBV13 | TGTGCCAGCAGCTTACGTGAACAGTACACAGATACGCAGTATTTT | CASSLREQYTDTQYF
NA | TRBJ2-1 | few | TRBV27 | TGTGCCAGCAGTTTTCTGGCGGGGAGGTACAATGAGCAGTTCTTC | CASSFLAGRYNEQFF
TRBD1 | TRBJ2-1 | many | TRBV6-1 | TGTGCCAGCAGCACCCGGGGACAGTGGAGCTCCTACAATGAGCAGTTCTTC | CASSTRGQWSSYNEQFF
NA | TRBJ2-1 | NA | TRBV28 | TGTGCCAGCAGCCCCGACTACTCTAATGAGCAGTTCTTC | CASSPDYSNEQFF
NA | TRBJ2-5 | NA | TRBV2 | TGTGCCAGCCCCTCCTACGAGACCCAGTACTTC | CASPSYETQYF
TRBD1 | TRBJ2-7 | NA | TRBV11-3 | TGCGCCAGCAGCCGGGACAGGGATCTGCCGGGCGAGCAGTACTTC | CASSRDRDLPGEQYF
TRBD1 | TRBJ2-7 | many | TRBV7-9 | TGTGCCAGCAGCCAGCAGACAGGGGCTCCTTACGAGCAGTACTTC | CASSQQTGAPYEQYF
TRBD2 | TRBJ2-2 | NA | TRBV19 | TGTGCCAGTAGTATTTCTAGCGGGAGGGCCGCGGTTGACACCGGGGAGCTGTTTTTT | CASSISSGRAAVDTGELFF
TRBD2 | TRBJ2-7 | NA | TRBV28 | TGTGCCAGCTCCACTAGCGGGACCTACGAGCAGTACTTC | CASSTSGTYEQYF
NA | TRBJ1-6 | NA | TRBV27 | TGTGCCAGCAGTTTATCGTCCGGCAGGACCGTAGTTTCACCCCTCCACTTT | CASSLSSGRTVVSPLHF
TRBD2 | TRBJ2-5 | NA | TRBV28 | TGTGCCGGCAGTTTTGTACTGGCTAGCGGGAATCAAGAGACCCAGTACTTC | CAGSFVLASGNQETQYF
NA | TRBJ1-1 | few | TRBV2 | TGTGCCAGCGGCGGGACGGCTGAAGCTTTCTTT | CASGGTAEAFF
NA | TRBJ2-7 | NA | TRBV20-1 | TGCAGTGCTTACCAGATACAGGGACTGATGGACGAGCAGTACTTC | CSAYQIQGLMDEQYF
NA | TRBJ2-1 | few | TRBV7-3 | TGTGCCAGCAGCCCCACCGGGACGCCCAATGAGCAGTTCTTC | CASSPTGTPNEQFF
NA | TRBJ2-7 | many | TRBV7-2 | TGTGCCAGCAGCTTGGGTGAAGCGGGTTACGAGCAGTACTTC | CASSLGEAGYEQYF
TRBD1 | TRBJ2-1 | NA | TRBV3-1 | TGTGCCAGCAGCCAAGATCAGTGGACAGGGAGGCGGGATGAGCAGTTCTTC | CASSQDQWTGRRDEQFF
TRBD2 | TRBJ2-3 | many | TRBV28 | TGTGCCAGCAGCCAGCGGGATATACTCACAGATACGCAGTATTTT | CASSQRDILTDTQYF
NA | TRBJ2-5 | few | TRBV3-1 | TGTGCCAGCAGCCAAGTCATGGAGACCCAGTACTTC | CASSQVMETQYF
NA | TRBJ2-5 | many | TRBV6-1 | TGTGCCAGCAGGAGGAGTGGTCCGGAGACCCAGTACTTC | CASRRSGPETQYF
TRBD2 | TRBJ2-5 | NA | TRBV6-2/TRBV6-3 | TGTGCCAGCAGTTCCCAACCGAGGACTAGCGGGTTCAAAGAGACCCAGTACTTC | CASSSQPRTSGFKETQYF
TRBD2 | TRBJ2-7 | many | TRBV6-1 | TGTGCCAGCAGACACCCCAAAGTCCCGGCTAGCGGCCCCTACGAGCAGTACTTC | CASRHPKVPASGPYEQYF
TRBD1 | TRBJ2-3 | NA | TRBV7-3 | TGTGCCAGCAGCTCGGACAGGGGAAGGAATACGCAGTATTTT | CASSSDRGRNTQYF
NA | TRBJ1-5 | few | TRBV15 | TGTGCCACCAGCCCATGGAGCAATCAGCCCCAGCATTTT | CATSPWSNQPQHF
NA | TRBJ1-4 | NA | TRBV29-1 | TGCAGCGTTGGTGATCCCCATGAAAAACTGTTTTTT | CSVGDPHEKLFF
NA | TRBJ2-1 | many | TRBV6-1 | TGTGCCAGCAGTATCACCAGGGACATTTGGTCCTACAATGAGCAGTTCTTC | CASSITRDIWSYNEQFF
TRBD2 | TRBJ2-7 | many | TRBV7-9 | TGTGCCAGCAGTCAGACGGGAGGTCCGGCCGAGCAGTACTTC | CASSQTGGPAEQYF